This TCR beta chain was identified during a study of CD8 T cells in ankylosing spondylitis. This clonotype was counted many times. MiXCR was run by TCRdb on the 5' RACE reads, yielding one entry per CDR3 protein. The profile shows fewer than 250,000 distinct CDR3 sequences, approximately 10% of them singletons. Germline CDR1 is GTSNPN and CDR2 is SVGIG (reference sequence). This CDR3 comprises 12 residues. V lost 7 bases, J lost 8 bases, and 10 bases stayed unmatched. The sample consisted of blood, either unsorted or a sorted T cell fraction (not recorded which). This chain uses TRBV30 with TRBJ1-2; 7 bases are a match to TRBD1. The origin of this receptor is a male donor with ankylosing spondylitis or in good health (not recorded which). The CDR3 DNA reads TGTGCCTTTCAGGGGGGACAACGCGGCTACACCTTC. This translates into CAFQGGQRGYTF.